The TCR beta chain described here comes from a study of blood T cell repertoires in COVID-19. Study details: PBMCs, B-cell-depleted T cells, or T cells were the source of the cDNA or gDNA that made up the material.

TCRdb's copy holds only in-frame clones and misses some; the assay was immunoSEQ multiplex PCR. The profile covers about 300,000 clones, with roughly 82% appearing a single time and around 1.5% taken by the ten largest. The CDR3 spans 13 residues. Germline-derived CDR1 and CDR2 are SQVTM and ANQGSEA. The V end was cut by 4 bases, the J end by 6 bases, with 16 bases between. This sequence originates from a woman between 45 and 65 years old with acute or convalescent COVID-19. The sequencing input was peripheral blood. This chain links TRBV29-1 with TRBJ2-7; D remains unclear. Here the CDR3 reads CSVGARTMGEQYF. The CDR3 DNA reads TGCAGCGTTGGGGCGCGAACGATGGGCGAGCAGTACTTC.